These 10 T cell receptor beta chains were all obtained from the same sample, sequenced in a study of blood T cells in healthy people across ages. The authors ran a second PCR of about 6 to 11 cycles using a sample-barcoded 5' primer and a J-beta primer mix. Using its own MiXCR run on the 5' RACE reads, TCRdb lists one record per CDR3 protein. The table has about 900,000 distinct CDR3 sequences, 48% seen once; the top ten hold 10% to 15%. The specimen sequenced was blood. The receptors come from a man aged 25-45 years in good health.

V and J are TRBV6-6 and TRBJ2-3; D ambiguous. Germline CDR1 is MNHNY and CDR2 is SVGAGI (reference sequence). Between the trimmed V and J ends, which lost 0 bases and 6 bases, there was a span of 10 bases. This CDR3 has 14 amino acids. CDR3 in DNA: TGTGCCAGCAGTTACTCGGCCTCGCGGGATACGCAGTATTTT. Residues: CASSYSASRDTQYF.

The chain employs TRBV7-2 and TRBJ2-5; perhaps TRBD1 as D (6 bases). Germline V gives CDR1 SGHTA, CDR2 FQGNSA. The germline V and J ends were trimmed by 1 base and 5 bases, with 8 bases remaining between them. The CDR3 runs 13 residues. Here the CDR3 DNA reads TGTGCCAGCAGCTTAGACAGGGACGAGACCCAGTACTTC. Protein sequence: CASSLDRDETQYF.

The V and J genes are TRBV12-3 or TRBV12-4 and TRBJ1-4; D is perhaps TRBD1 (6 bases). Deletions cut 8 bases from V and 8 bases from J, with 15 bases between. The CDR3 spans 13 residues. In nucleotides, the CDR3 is TGTGCCAGCGGAGGGGGGGGAGGAGAAAAACTGTTTTTT. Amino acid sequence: CASGGGGGEKLFF.

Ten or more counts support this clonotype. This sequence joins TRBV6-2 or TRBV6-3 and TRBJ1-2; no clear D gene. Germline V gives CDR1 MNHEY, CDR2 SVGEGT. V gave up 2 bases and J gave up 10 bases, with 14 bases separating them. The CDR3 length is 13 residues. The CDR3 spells CASSYDWDRAYTF. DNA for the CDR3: TGTGCCAGCAGTTACGATTGGGATCGTGCCTACACCTTC.

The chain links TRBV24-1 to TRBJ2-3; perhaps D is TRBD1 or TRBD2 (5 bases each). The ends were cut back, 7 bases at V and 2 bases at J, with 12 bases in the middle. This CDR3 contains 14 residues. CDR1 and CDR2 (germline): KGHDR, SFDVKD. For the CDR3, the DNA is TGTGCCACCAGCACCGGGACGGCCACAGATACGCAGTATTTT. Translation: CATSTGTATDTQYF.

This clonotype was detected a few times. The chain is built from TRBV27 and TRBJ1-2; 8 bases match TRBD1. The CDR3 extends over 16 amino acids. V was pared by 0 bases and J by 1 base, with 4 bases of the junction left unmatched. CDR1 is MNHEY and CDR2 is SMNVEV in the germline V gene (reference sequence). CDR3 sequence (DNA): TGTGCCAGCAGTTTATCATCAGGGGGCCGTAACTATGGCTACACCTTC. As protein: CASSLSSGGRNYGYTF.

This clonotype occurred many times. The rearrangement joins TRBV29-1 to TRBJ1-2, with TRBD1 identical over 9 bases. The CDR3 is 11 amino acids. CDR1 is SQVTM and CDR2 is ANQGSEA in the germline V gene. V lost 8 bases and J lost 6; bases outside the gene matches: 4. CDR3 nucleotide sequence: TGCAGCTTACAGGGGGCCGATGGCTACACCTTC. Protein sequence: CSLQGADGYTF.

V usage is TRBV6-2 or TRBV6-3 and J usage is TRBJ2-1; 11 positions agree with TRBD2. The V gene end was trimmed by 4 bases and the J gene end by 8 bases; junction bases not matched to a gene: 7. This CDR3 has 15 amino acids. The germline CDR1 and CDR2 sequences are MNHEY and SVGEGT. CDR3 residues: CASSWSSGGSDEQFF. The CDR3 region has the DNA TGTGCCAGCAGTTGGTCTAGCGGGGGGTCCGATGAGCAGTTCTTC.

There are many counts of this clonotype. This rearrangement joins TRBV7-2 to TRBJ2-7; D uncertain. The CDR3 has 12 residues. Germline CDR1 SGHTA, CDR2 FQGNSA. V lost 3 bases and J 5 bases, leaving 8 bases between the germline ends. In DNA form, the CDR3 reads TGTGCCAGCAGCTTCTTTGCGAACGAGCAGTACTTC. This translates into CASSFFANEQYF.

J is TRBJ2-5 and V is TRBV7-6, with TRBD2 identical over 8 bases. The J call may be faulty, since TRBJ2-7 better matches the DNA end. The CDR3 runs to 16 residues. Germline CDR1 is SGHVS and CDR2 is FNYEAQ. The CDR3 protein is CASSPLEIGGANEQYF. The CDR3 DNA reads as TGTGCCAGCAGCCCGTTAGAGATCGGGGGGGCCAACGAGCAGTACTTC.